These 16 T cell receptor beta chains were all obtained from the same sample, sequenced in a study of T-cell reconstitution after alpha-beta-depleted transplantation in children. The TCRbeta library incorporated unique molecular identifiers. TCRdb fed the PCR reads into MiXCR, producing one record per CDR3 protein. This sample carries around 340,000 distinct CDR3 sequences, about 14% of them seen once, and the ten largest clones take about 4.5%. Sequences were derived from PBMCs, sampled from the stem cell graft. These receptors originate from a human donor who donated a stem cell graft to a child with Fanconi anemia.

The CDR3 spells CASSFDLDSRQEAFF. CDR3 nucleotide sequence: TGCGCCAGCAGCTTCGATCTCGACAGCAGGCAAGAAGCTTTCTTT. The chain has TRBV5-1 and TRBJ1-1; tentatively, D is TRBD1 (5 bases). V lost 2 bases and J lost 8, with 19 bases in between. The CDR3 has 15 residues. CDR1 and CDR2 (germline): SGHRS, YFSETQ.

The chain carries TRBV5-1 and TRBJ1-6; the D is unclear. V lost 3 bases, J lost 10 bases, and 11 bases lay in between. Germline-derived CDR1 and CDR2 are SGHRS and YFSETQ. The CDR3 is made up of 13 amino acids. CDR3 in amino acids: CASSSTVGSPLHF. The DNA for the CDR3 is TGCGCCAGCAGCTCAACAGTTGGGTCACCCCTCCACTTT. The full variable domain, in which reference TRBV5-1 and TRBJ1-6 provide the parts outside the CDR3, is KAGVTQTPRYLIKTRGQQVTLSCSPISGHRSVSWYQQTPGQGLQFLFEYFSETQRNKGNFPGRFSGRQFSNSRSEMNVSTLELGDSALYLCASSSTVGSPLHFGNGTRLTVT.

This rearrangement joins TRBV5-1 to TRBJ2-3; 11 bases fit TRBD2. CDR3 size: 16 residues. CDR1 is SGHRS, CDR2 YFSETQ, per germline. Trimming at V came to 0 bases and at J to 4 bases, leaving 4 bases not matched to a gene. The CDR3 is CASSLGGGLAADTQYF. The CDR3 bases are TGCGCCAGCAGCTTGGGGGGGGGACTAGCGGCAGATACGCAGTATTTT.

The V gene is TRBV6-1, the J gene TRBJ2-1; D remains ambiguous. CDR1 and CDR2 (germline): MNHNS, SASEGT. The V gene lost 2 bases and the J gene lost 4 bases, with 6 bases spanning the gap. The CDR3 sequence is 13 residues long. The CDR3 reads CASSEQIYNEQFF. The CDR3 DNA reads TGTGCCAGCAGTGAACAGATATACAATGAGCAGTTCTTC.

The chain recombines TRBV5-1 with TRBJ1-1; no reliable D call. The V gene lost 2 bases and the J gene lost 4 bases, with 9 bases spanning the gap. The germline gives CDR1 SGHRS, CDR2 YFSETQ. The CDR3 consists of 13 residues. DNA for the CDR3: TGCGCCAGCAGCTTCGGTCTGATCACTGAAGCTTTCTTT. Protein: CASSFGLITEAFF.

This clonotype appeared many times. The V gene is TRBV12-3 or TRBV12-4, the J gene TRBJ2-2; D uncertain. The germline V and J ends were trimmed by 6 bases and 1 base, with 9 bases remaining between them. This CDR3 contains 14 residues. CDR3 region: CASSQDENTGELFF. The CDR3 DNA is TGTGCCAGCAGCCAGGACGAGAACACCGGGGAGCTGTTTTTT.

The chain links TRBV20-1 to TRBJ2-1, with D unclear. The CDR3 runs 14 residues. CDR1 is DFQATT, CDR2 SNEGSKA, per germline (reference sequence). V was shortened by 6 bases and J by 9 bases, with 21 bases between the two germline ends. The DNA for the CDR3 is TGCAGTGCCCAAAAGGGTCTCCCAAGTATTGAGCAGTTCTTC. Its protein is CSAQKGLPSIEQFF.

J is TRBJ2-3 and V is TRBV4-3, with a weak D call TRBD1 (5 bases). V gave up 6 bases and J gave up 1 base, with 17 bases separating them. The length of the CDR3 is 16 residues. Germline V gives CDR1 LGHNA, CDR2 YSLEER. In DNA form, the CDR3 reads TGCGCCAGCAGTCCTTTTAGGGGAATGGGCACAGATACGCAGTATTTT. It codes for CASSPFRGMGTDTQYF.

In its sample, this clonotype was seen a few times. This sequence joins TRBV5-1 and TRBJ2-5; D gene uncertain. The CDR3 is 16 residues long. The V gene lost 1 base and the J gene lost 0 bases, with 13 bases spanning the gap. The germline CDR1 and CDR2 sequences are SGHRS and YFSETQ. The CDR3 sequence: CASSLSFRINQETQYF. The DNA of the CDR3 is TGCGCCAGCAGCTTGTCTTTCAGAATAAACCAAGAGACCCAGTACTTC. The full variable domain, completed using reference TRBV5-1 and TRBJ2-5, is KAGVTQTPRYLIKTRGQQVTLSCSPISGHRSVSWYQQTPGQGLQFLFEYFSETQRNKGNFPGRFSGRQFSNSRSEMNVSTLELGDSALYLCASSLSFRINQETQYFGPGTRLLVL.

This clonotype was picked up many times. The CDR3 DNA follows: TGTGCCAGCAGTCTGCTGGGTAATTCACCCCTCCACTTT. Protein sequence: CASSLLGNSPLHF. The V and J genes are TRBV12-3 or TRBV12-4 and TRBJ1-6; no reliable D call. This CDR3 has 13 amino acids. Deletions cut 5 bases from V and 6 bases from J, with 8 bases between.

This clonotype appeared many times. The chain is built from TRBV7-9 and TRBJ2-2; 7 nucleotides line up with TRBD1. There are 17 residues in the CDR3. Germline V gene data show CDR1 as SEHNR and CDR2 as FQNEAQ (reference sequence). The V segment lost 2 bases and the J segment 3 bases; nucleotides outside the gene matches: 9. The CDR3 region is CASSLPQGQSYTGELFF. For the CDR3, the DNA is TGTGCCAGCAGCTTACCCCAGGGACAGTCCTACACCGGGGAGCTGTTTTTT.

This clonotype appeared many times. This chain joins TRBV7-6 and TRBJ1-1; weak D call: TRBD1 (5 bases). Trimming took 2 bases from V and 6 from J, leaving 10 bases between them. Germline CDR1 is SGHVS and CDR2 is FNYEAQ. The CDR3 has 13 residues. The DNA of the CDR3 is TGTGCCAGCAGCTTACTCAGGGACCCTGAAGCTTTCTTT. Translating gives CASSLLRDPEAFF.

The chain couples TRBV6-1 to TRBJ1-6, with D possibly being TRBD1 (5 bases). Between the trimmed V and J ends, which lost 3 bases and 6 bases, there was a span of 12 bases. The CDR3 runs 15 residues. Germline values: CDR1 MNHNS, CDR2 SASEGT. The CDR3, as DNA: TGTGCCAGCAGTGAGACTGACAGCGGTAATTCACCCCTCCACTTT. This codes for CASSETDSGNSPLHF.

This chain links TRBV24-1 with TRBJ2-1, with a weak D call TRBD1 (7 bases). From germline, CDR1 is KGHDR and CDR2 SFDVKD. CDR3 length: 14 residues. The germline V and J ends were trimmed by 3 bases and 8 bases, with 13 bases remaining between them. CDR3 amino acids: CATSDPTGDYEQFF. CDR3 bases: TGTGCCACCAGTGATCCCACAGGGGACTATGAGCAGTTCTTC.

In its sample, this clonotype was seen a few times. DNA for the CDR3: TGTGCCACCAGCAGGTCAGGCCGCACAGATACGCAGTATTTT. The encoded protein is CATSRSGRTDTQYF. This chain links TRBV15 with TRBJ2-3; D is ambiguous. V lost 3 bases to trimming and J lost 1 base, with 8 bases between them. This CDR3 comprises 14 residues. Germline assignment: CDR1 LNHNV and CDR2 YYDKDF (reference sequence).

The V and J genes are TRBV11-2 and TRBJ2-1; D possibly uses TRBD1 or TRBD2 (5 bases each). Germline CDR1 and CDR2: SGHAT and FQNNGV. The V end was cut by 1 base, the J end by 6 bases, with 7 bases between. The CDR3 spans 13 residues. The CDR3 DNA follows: TGTGCCAGCAGCTTAGGAGGGGTCAATGAGCAGTTCTTC. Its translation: CASSLGGVNEQFF.